A single sample is the source of the 27 T cell receptor beta chains below, sequenced in a study of T cell responses to AZD1222 COVID-19 vaccine. Assay: immunoSEQ multiplex PCR; the TCRdb copy retains only in-frame clones and omits some. The table includes some 130,000 clones, around 90% detected once. The sample in question was peripheral blood, obtained on day 0 of MenACWY control vaccination. The receptors derive from an adult in good health.

V and J are TRBV28 and TRBJ1-6, with 12 bases lining up with TRBD1. The germline gives CDR1 MDHEN, CDR2 SYDVKM. Trimming removed 3 bases from V and 7 bases from J; junction bases left unmatched: 13. This CDR3 contains 19 residues. The CDR3 loop is CASSLGLKGQGARNSPLHF. The CDR3 DNA reads as TGTGCCAGCAGTTTGGGCCTAAAGGGACAGGGGGCGAGGAATTCACCCCTCCACTTT.

The chain has TRBV6-2 or TRBV6-3 and TRBJ2-2; D call uncertain. The V gene's germline CDR1 is MNHEY and CDR2 SVGEGT. V was cut by 2 bases and J by 2 bases, with 18 bases left in between. This CDR3 has 18 residues. The CDR3 region is CASSYPLWTIRNTGELFF. The CDR3 nucleotides read TGTGCCAGCAGTTACCCCCTTTGGACGATTCGAAACACCGGGGAGCTGTTTTTT.

V usage is TRBV7-6 and J usage is TRBJ2-3; D is undetermined. V was clipped by 7 bases and J by 1 base, with 9 bases between them. The CDR3 is 13 residues long. The germline CDR1 and CDR2 sequences are SGHVS and FNYEAQ. The CDR3 DNA reads TGTGCCAGCACCTCGCTAGGCACAGATACGCAGTATTTT. It translates to CASTSLGTDTQYF.

The V call is TRBV30, the J call TRBJ2-7, with D perhaps TRBD1 (6 bases). Germline CDR1 is GTSNPN and CDR2 is SVGIG (reference sequence). This CDR3 comprises 12 residues. With 2 bases removed from V and 10 bases from J, the gap between germline ends came to 15 bases. CDR3 protein: CAWSFGRDKQYF. For the CDR3, the DNA is TGTGCCTGGAGTTTTGGCCGGGACAAACAGTACTTC.

V is TRBV6-1 and J is TRBJ1-3; D remains ambiguous. The CDR3 has 13 residues. With 3 bases removed from V and 5 bases from J, the gap between germline ends came to 8 bases. CDR1 is MNHNS and CDR2 is SASEGT in the germline V gene. The CDR3 loop reads CASSEAARNTIYF. Written as DNA, the CDR3 is TGTGCCAGCAGTGAGGCAGCGCGAAACACCATATATTTT.

The chain uses TRBV12-3 or TRBV12-4 and TRBJ2-5, with unresolved D. The V and J ends lost 3 bases and 5 bases respectively, with 10 bases between them. The length of the CDR3 is 13 residues. This chain's CDR3 is CASSFSGLETQYF. The DNA of the CDR3 is TGTGCCAGCAGTTTTTCTGGATTGGAGACCCAGTACTTC.

The chain employs TRBV7-9 and TRBJ2-7; 9 bases match TRBD2. The CDR3 is made up of 17 amino acids. The trim removed 5 bases at V and 0 bases at J, leaving 11 bases unmatched. Germline CDR1 reads SEHNR; CDR2 reads FQNEAQ (reference sequence). For the CDR3, the DNA is TGTGCCAGCAGCCGCGGTTTAGCGGGAGTTTCCTCCTACGAGCAGTACTTC. Its protein product is CASSRGLAGVSSYEQYF.

This sequence joins TRBV5-4 and TRBJ2-1; D assignment may be TRBD1 or TRBD2 (6 bases each). CDR1 and CDR2 from the germline V gene are SGHNT and YYREEE (reference sequence). V was clipped by 0 bases and J by 4 bases, with 14 bases between them. This CDR3 is built from 16 residues. CDR3 protein: CASSLGSGGQYNEQFF. The CDR3 DNA reads as TGTGCCAGCAGCTTGGGTTCCGGGGGCCAATACAATGAGCAGTTCTTC.

Here the CDR3 reads CASRSTGGQQFF. Here the CDR3 DNA reads TGTGCCAGCAGAAGCACAGGAGGCCAGCAGTTCTTC. The rearrangement uses TRBV7-2 and TRBJ2-1; either TRBD1 or TRBD2 may supply D (5 bases each). Germline-derived CDR1 and CDR2 are SGHTA and FQGNSA. The CDR3 has 12 residues. V gave up 6 bases and J gave up 11 bases, with 14 bases separating them. The full variable domain, completed using reference TRBV7-2 and TRBJ2-1, is GAGVSQSPSNKVTEKGKDVELRCDPISGHTALYWYRQSLGQGLEFLIYFQGNSAPDKSGLPSDRFSAERTGGSVSTLTIQRTQQEDSAVYLCASRSTGGQQFFGPGTRLTVL.

This rearrangement joins TRBV9 to TRBJ1-2; weak D call: TRBD1 (5 bases). Germline V gene data show CDR1 as SGDLS and CDR2 as YYNGEE. V was cut by 3 bases and J by 4 bases, with 16 bases left in between. The CDR3 consists of 15 residues. The CDR3 sequence is CASSGEAGSAYGYTF. The CDR3 DNA reads TGTGCCAGCAGCGGAGAGGCAGGGTCCGCCTATGGCTACACCTTC.

The V call is TRBV9, the J call TRBJ2-2; D remains unclear. The ends were cut back, 0 bases at V and 4 bases at J, with 13 bases in the middle. This CDR3 region has 16 residues. The germline CDR1 and CDR2 sequences are SGDLS and YYNGEE. CDR3 sequence: CASSVVSSWSTGELFF. The CDR3, as DNA: TGTGCCAGCAGCGTAGTATCCAGCTGGAGCACCGGGGAGCTGTTTTTT.

The chain is built from TRBV6-1 and TRBJ1-4; D remains unclear. Trimming removed 2 bases at V and 13 bases at J, with 17 bases between. The length of the CDR3 is 14 residues. Germline values: CDR1 MNHNS, CDR2 SASEGT. The CDR3 here is CASSETLLNVGLFF. The CDR3 DNA reads as TGTGCCAGCAGTGAAACTCTCCTGAACGTTGGACTGTTTTTT.

This clone was seen a handful of times. The rearrangement links TRBV30 to TRBJ1-1; possibly TRBD1 for D (6 bases). Trimming shortened V by 6 bases and J by 1 base, and 9 bases separated the two germline ends. The CDR3 extends over 12 amino acids. Germline lookup yields CDR1 GTSNPN and CDR2 SVGIG (reference sequence). CDR3 amino acids: CACTRGNTEAFF. The CDR3 DNA reads as TGTGCCTGTACCAGGGGGAACACTGAAGCTTTCTTT.

This clone turned up a few times. The chain uses TRBV10-1 and TRBJ2-7; 10 positions agree with TRBD2. The trim removed 2 bases at V and 4 bases at J, leaving 5 bases unmatched. From germline, CDR1 is WNHNN and CDR2 SYGVQD (reference sequence). This CDR3 has 15 amino acids. In DNA form, the CDR3 reads TGCGCCAGCAGTGAGGGCAGCGGGAGGGTGTACGAGCAGTACTTC. Its protein product is CASSEGSGRVYEQYF.

This clone was recorded a few times. The V and J genes are TRBV11-2 and TRBJ1-2; possibly TRBD1 for D (5 bases). Germline loops: CDR1 SGHAT, CDR2 FQNNGV. Trimming cost V 1 base and J 4 bases, with 7 bases left between them. CDR3 length: 13 residues. The CDR3, as DNA: TGTGCCAGCAGCTTAGGGCAGGGCTATGGCTACACCTTC. This encodes CASSLGQGYGYTF.

The rearrangement joins TRBV30 to TRBJ1-4; weak D call: TRBD1 (6 bases). CDR1 and CDR2 (germline): GTSNPN, SVGIG (reference sequence). Trimming cost V 3 bases and J 3 bases, with 14 bases left between them. CDR3 length: 15 residues. Here the CDR3 reads CAWRPGGRANEKLFF. CDR3 DNA sequence: TGTGCCTGGAGGCCGGGGGGGCGAGCTAATGAAAAACTGTTTTTT.

The CDR3 loop is CASSPPPRGSDTQYF. DNA of the CDR3: TGTGCCAGCAGTCCTCCCCCGCGGGGGTCAGATACGCAGTATTTT. The rearrangement joins TRBV16 to TRBJ2-3, with 7 bases identical to TRBD2. With 6 bases clipped from V and 4 bases from J, the junction kept 10 bases outside the gene matches. The germline gives CDR1 KGHSY, CDR2 FQNENV. This CDR3 has 15 amino acids.

This chain links TRBV19 with TRBJ1-1, with no clear D. V was clipped by 6 bases and J by 0 bases, with 17 bases between them. The germline V gene has CDR1 LNHDA and CDR2 SQIVND (reference sequence). This CDR3 comprises 16 residues. The CDR3 sequence: CASSSAGLGMNTEAFF. The CDR3 bases are TGTGCCAGTAGCTCCGCGGGTCTGGGCATGAACACTGAAGCTTTCTTT.

J is TRBJ1-1 and V is TRBV11-2; no firm D call. Trimming pared 1 base from V and 1 base from J, leaving 10 bases between. CDR1 and CDR2 from the germline V gene are SGHAT and FQNNGV. The CDR3 has 15 residues. CDR3 in DNA: TGTGCCAGCAGCTTAGGCACGGGAAGGAACACTGAAGCTTTCTTT. It specifies CASSLGTGRNTEAFF.

This sequence joins TRBV28 and TRBJ1-2; perhaps TRBD1 as D (5 bases). Trimming took off 9 bases at V and 2 bases at J, with 7 bases between the two ends. The CDR3 consists of 11 residues. Germline CDR1 MDHEN, CDR2 SYDVKM. Written as DNA, the CDR3 is TGTGCCAGTGGGGGGAACTATGGCTACACCTTC. Encoded protein: CASGGNYGYTF.

This rearrangement joins TRBV5-6 to TRBJ2-7; 7 bases are shared with TRBD1. Germline assignment: CDR1 SGHDT and CDR2 YYEEEE. The J segment lost 1 base and the V segment lost 4 bases, leaving 2 bases of the junction unmatched. The CDR3 is made up of 13 amino acids. CDR3 region: CASSPGQSYEQYF. The DNA of the CDR3 is TGTGCCAGCAGCCCGGGACAGTCCTACGAGCAGTACTTC.

The chain recombines TRBV28 with TRBJ2-7; 7 bases fit TRBD1. Looked up from germline, CDR1 is MDHEN and CDR2 is SYDVKM. The V and J ends lost 6 bases and 3 bases, in that order; junction bases with no gene match: 11. The CDR3 is 15 residues long. The CDR3 DNA sequence: TGTGCCAGCAGCAAGGGACAGTTTTTGTTCTACGAGCAGTACTTC. It specifies CASSKGQFLFYEQYF.

By sample share, this clone is medium-sized. This chain connects TRBV30 to TRBJ1-2, with TRBD1 as a possible D gene (5 bases). This CDR3 is built from 15 residues. The V end was cut by 0 bases, the J end by 5 bases, with 16 bases between. CDR1 is GTSNPN, CDR2 SVGIG, per germline (reference sequence). The CDR3 DNA reads as TGTGCCTGGAGTGTACCGGAAGGGGTATCATATGGCTACACCTTC. Amino acid sequence: CAWSVPEGVSYGYTF.

V gene TRBV19 combines with J gene TRBJ1-6; D not resolved. CDR1 and CDR2 from the germline V gene are LNHDA and SQIVND (reference sequence). Trimming stripped 3 bases from V and 7 bases from J, with 16 bases between. This CDR3 has 16 residues. Here the CDR3 reads CASSIYGRWPNSPLHF. Written as DNA, the CDR3 is TGTGCCAGTAGTATCTATGGGAGGTGGCCGAATTCACCCCTCCACTTT.

Regarding this clone: The same CDR3 also results from other DNA sequences found in this sample. This rearrangement joins TRBV18 to TRBJ1-5; a possible D gene is TRBD1 (6 bases). The CDR3 is made up of 14 amino acids. Trimming took 3 bases from V and 1 from J, leaving 7 bases between them. From germline, CDR1 is KGHSH and CDR2 LQKENI. The CDR3, as DNA: TGTGCCAGCTCACCCCAGGGGAGCAATCAGCCCCAGCATTTT. This sequence encodes CASSPQGSNQPQHF.

The chain recombines TRBV7-9 with TRBJ2-7; possible D gene TRBD1, 6 bases. Germline assignment: CDR1 SEHNR and CDR2 FQNEAQ (reference sequence). Deletions cut 4 bases from V and 1 base from J, with 14 bases between. This CDR3 is 15 amino acids long. The CDR3 nucleotides are TGTGCCAGCAGCTCCTTGACAGGTCCATCCTACGAGCAGTACTTC. This encodes CASSSLTGPSYEQYF.

This clone was recorded a few times. This chain uses TRBV2 with TRBJ2-1; TRBD1 matches 9 bases. The CDR3 covers 12 residues. V lost 7 bases, J lost 6 bases, and 1 base stayed unmatched. Germline V gives CDR1 SNHLY, CDR2 FYNNEI. DNA for the CDR3: TGTGCCAGCACGGACAGGGGCAATGAGCAGTTCTTC. It codes for CASTDRGNEQFF.